Following are 15 T cell receptor beta chains from one sample sequenced in a study of blood T cell repertoires in COVID-19 (TCRdb year 2020). The receptor library was made with the immunoSEQ multiplex PCR assay. Here the immuneACCESS table is served through TCRdb, limited to in-frame sequences with V and J called. Missing clones are a known gap in these copies; in checked studies unresolved V genes cover under half, and the rest lacks a known reason. For this sample there are about 150,000 clones; 70% to 85% appear just once. The ten largest clones add up to nearly 10% of the sample. The sequencing sample was made of peripheral blood. These receptors came from a woman in her 50s with acute or convalescent COVID-19.

The V gene is TRBV5-1, the J gene TRBJ2-3; 10 nucleotides agree with TRBD2. Per germline, CDR1 SGHRS and CDR2 YFSETQ. CDR3 length: 16 amino acids. V shed 4 bases and J 2 bases; nucleotides not matched to a gene: 7. The CDR3 DNA follows: TGCGCCAGCAGCATCCTAGCGGGGGTTAACACAGATACGCAGTATTTT. Protein sequence: CASSILAGVNTDTQYF.

The V and J genes are TRBV3-1 (or the pseudogene TRBV3-2) and TRBJ1-2; possibly TRBD1 for D (6 bases). The germline CDR1 and CDR2 sequences are LGHDT and YNNKEL (reference sequence). Trimming left V 3 bases short and J 4 bases short, with 12 bases between. The CDR3 has 14 residues. The CDR3 region has the DNA TGTGCCAGCAGCCAGCAAGCAGGGGCCTATGGCTACACCTTC. Its translation is CASSQQAGAYGYTF.

The V and J genes are TRBV10-3 and TRBJ1-5; D is perhaps TRBD1 (5 bases). The CDR3 runs to 14 residues. V was pared by 3 bases and J by 2 bases, with 8 bases between. From germline, CDR1 is ENHRY and CDR2 SYGVKD. This CDR3 is CAISDRRGNQPQHF. The CDR3 coding sequence is TGTGCCATCAGTGATCGCAGGGGCAATCAGCCCCAGCATTTT.

The gene calls are TRBV3-1 (or the pseudogene TRBV3-2) and TRBJ1-4, with no clear D. V was trimmed by 5 bases and J by 0 bases, leaving 10 bases between them. Germline V gives CDR1 LGHDT, CDR2 YNNKEL (reference sequence). The CDR3 covers 15 residues. DNA for the CDR3: TGTGCCAGCAGCGACACCTGGGCAACTAATGAAAAACTGTTTTTT. Translating it yields CASSDTWATNEKLFF.

The chain has TRBV7-3 and TRBJ1-6, with D possibly being TRBD1 (6 bases). V was pared by 3 bases and J by 1 base, with 16 bases between. The CDR3 sequence is 18 residues long. Germline V gives CDR1 SGHTA, CDR2 FQGTGA. DNA for the CDR3: TGTGCCAGCAGCTTGACCGGCAGGGGTTTGTCCTATAATTCACCCCTCCACTTT. This sequence encodes CASSLTGRGLSYNSPLHF.

This chain links TRBV3-1 (or the pseudogene TRBV3-2) with TRBJ2-7; 14 positions agree with TRBD2. Trimming at V came to 5 bases and at J to 4 bases, leaving 10 bases not matched to a gene. The germline V gene encodes CDR1 LGHDT and CDR2 YNNKEL (reference sequence). The length of the CDR3 is 17 residues. The CDR3 DNA reads TGTGCCAGCAGCGCAGAAGGGACTAGCGGGAGTATTTACGAGCAGTACTTC. Encoded protein: CASSAEGTSGSIYEQYF.

The rearrangement uses TRBV23-1 and TRBJ1-2, with 9 bases that match TRBD1. TRBV23-1 is an ORF, and what it does is uncertain. This CDR3 spans 18 amino acids. With 2 bases clipped from V and 7 bases from J, the junction kept 17 bases outside the gene matches. The CDR3 coding sequence is TGCGCCAGCAGTCAAGGCCTATTAGGACAGGGGAGGATATGTGGCTACACCTTC. This translates into CASSQGLLGQGRICGYTF.

The chain links TRBV18 to TRBJ1-4; the D gene is possibly TRBD1 (6 bases). The V gene's germline CDR1 is KGHSH and CDR2 LQKENI. The CDR3 runs 13 residues. The germline V and J ends were trimmed by 6 bases and 10 bases, with 15 bases remaining between them. DNA for the CDR3: TGTGCCAGCTCCCTTTCGGACAGCCGAAAACTGTTTTTT. It specifies CASSLSDSRKLFF. Based on the CDR3 plus reference TRBV18 and TRBJ1-4, the full variable domain is NAGVMQNPRHLVRRRGQEARLRCSPMKGHSHVYWYRQLPEEGLKFMVYLQKENIIDESGMPKERFSAEFPKEGPSILRIQQVVRGDSAAYFCASSLSDSRKLFFGSGTQLSVL.

Concerning this clone itself: Additional DNA sequences in this sample encode the identical CDR3. This chain joins TRBV19 and TRBJ2-1; tentative D call: TRBD1 (5 bases). Trimming pared 6 bases from V and 4 bases from J, leaving 10 bases between. This CDR3 has 13 residues. Germline assignment: CDR1 LNHDA and CDR2 SQIVND (reference sequence). CDR3 DNA sequence: TGTGCCAGTAGCCTAAGGGGATACAATGAGCAGTTCTTC. Translated: CASSLRGYNEQFF.

This clone has a single count. The chain carries TRBV18 and TRBJ2-7, with 8 bases matching TRBD1. V dropped 8 bases and J dropped 3; count of bases not matched to a gene: 6. Germline V gene data show CDR1 as KGHSH and CDR2 as LQKENI. The CDR3 is 13 amino acids. CDR3 in amino acids: CASKRGQDYEQYF. In DNA, the CDR3 is TGTGCCAGCAAACGGGGACAGGACTACGAGCAGTACTTC.

In this sample, this clone turned up once. The rearrangement joins TRBV2 to TRBJ1-4, with D possibly being TRBD1 (6 bases). CDR1 is SNHLY and CDR2 is FYNNEI in the germline V gene. This CDR3 has 13 residues. Trimming pared 8 bases from V and 5 bases from J, leaving 12 bases between. The DNA for the CDR3 is TGTGCCAGCGGCTCAGGACAGAATGAAAAACTGTTTTTT. Translated, it gives CASGSGQNEKLFF.

The chain has TRBV6-2 or TRBV6-3 and TRBJ2-3; tentative D call: TRBD1 (7 bases). Per the germline V gene, CDR1 is MNHEY and CDR2 is SVGEGT. Deletions cut 4 bases from V and 0 bases from J, with 11 bases between. CDR3 length: 15 residues. CDR3 sequence reads: CASSWGDSSTDTQYF. CDR3 bases: TGTGCCAGCAGTTGGGGGGACAGCAGCACAGATACGCAGTATTTT.

This clone has just a few counts. The V gene is TRBV5-4, the J gene TRBJ2-7; 7 nucleotides align to TRBD1. CDR1 SGHNT and CDR2 YYREEE come from the germline V gene (reference sequence). This CDR3 region has 17 residues. V was pared by 1 base and J by 1 base, with 11 bases of the junction left unmatched. The chain's CDR3 is CASSLNPGQEKSYEQYF. DNA of the CDR3: TGTGCCAGCAGCTTGAATCCCGGACAGGAAAAGTCCTACGAGCAGTACTTC. The whole variable domain, filled in from reference TRBV5-4 and TRBJ2-7, reads ETGVTQSPTHLIKTRGQQVTLRCSSQSGHNTVSWYQQALGQGPQFIFQYYREEENGRGNFPPRFSGLQFPNYSSELNVNALELDDSALYLCASSLNPGQEKSYEQYFGPGTRLTVT.

The chain employs TRBV24-1 and TRBJ2-1; 10 positions agree with TRBD2. Per germline, CDR1 KGHDR and CDR2 SFDVKD. J lost 6 bases, V lost 3 bases, and 4 bases had no gene match. The CDR3 covers 15 residues. The CDR3 loop reads CATSDPSGRANEQFF. Here the CDR3 DNA reads TGTGCCACCAGTGATCCGAGCGGGAGGGCCAATGAGCAGTTCTTC.

The gene calls are TRBV5-6 and TRBJ2-1; D possibly corresponds to TRBD2 (6 bases). The V and J ends lost 4 bases and 3 bases respectively, with 14 bases between them. CDR1 and CDR2 (germline): SGHDT, YYEEEE. This CDR3 region has 15 residues. In DNA, the CDR3 is TGTGCCAGCAGCATCAACGGAGGGAGCTACAATGAGCAGTTCTTC. Encoded protein: CASSINGGSYNEQFF.